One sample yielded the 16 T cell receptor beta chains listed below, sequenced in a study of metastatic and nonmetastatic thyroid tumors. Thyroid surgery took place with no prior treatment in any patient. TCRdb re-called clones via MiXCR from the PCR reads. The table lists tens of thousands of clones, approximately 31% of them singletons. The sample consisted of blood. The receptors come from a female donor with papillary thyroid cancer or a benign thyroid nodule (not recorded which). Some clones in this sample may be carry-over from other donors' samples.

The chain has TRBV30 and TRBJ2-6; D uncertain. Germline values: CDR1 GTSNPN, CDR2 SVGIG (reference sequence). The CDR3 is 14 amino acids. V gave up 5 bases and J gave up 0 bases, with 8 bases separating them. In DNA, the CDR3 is TGTGCCTGGGCGCCGCCCTCTGGGGCCAACGTCCTGACTTTC. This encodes CAWAPPSGANVLTF.

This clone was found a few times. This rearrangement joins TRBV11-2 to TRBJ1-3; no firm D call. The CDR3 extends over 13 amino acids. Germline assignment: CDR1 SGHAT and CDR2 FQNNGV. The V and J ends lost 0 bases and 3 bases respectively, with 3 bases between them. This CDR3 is CASSLEGGNTIYF. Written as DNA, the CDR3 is TGTGCCAGCAGCTTAGAAGGTGGAAACACCATATATTTT.

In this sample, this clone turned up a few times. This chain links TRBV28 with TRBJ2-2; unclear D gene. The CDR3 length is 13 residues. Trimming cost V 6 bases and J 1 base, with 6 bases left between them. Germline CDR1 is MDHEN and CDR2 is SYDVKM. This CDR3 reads CASSSGNTGELFF. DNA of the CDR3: TGTGCCAGCAGCTCGGGGAACACCGGGGAGCTGTTTTTT. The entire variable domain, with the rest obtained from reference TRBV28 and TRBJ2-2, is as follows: DVKVTQSSRYLVKRTGEKVFLECVQDMDHENMFWYRQDPGLGLRLIYFSYDVKMKEKGDIPEGYSVSREKKERFSLILESASTNQTSMYLCASSSGNTGELFFGEGSRLTVL.

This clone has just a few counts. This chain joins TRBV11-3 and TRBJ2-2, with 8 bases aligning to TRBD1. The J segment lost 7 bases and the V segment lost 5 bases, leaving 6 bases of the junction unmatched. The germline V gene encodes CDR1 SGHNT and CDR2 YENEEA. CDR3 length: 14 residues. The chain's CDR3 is CASSPRGRNGELFF. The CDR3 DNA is TGTGCCAGCAGCCCCAGGGGGCGCAACGGGGAGCTGTTTTTT.

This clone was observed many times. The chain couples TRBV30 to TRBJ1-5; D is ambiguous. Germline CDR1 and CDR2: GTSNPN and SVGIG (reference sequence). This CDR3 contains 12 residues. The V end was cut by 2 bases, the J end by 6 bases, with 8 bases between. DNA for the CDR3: TGTGCCTGGAGTCTCTCCGCTCAGCCCCAGCATTTT. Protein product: CAWSLSAQPQHF.

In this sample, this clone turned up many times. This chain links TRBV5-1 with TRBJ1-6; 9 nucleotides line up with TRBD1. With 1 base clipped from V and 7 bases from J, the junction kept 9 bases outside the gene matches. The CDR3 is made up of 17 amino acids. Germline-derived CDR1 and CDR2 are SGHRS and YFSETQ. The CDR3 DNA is TGCGCCAGCAGCTTGCGGACAGGGGAGATCTTGAATTCACCCCTCCACTTT. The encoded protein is CASSLRTGEILNSPLHF.

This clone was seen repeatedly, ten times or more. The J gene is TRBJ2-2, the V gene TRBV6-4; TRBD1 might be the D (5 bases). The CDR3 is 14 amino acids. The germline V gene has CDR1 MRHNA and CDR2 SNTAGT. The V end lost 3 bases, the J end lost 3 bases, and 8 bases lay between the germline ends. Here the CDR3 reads CASSEGEDTGELFF. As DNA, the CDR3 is TGTGCCAGCAGTGAAGGGGAAGACACCGGGGAGCTGTTTTTT.

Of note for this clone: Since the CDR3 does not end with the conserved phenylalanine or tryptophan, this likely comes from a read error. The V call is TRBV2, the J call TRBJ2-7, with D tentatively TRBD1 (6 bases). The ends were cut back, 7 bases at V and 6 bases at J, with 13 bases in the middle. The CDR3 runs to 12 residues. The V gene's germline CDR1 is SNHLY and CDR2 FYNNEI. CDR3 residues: CASKTGNFEQYS. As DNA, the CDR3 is TGTGCCAGCAAGACAGGCAACTTCGAGCAGTACTCC.

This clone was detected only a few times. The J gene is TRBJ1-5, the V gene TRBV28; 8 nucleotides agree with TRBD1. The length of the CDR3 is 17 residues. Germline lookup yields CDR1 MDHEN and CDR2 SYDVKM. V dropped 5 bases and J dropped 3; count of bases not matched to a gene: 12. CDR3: CASSHTTGVVYNQPQHF. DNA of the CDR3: TGTGCCAGCAGTCATACGACAGGGGTCGTCTACAATCAGCCCCAGCATTTT. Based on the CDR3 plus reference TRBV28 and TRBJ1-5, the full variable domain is DVKVTQSSRYLVKRTGEKVFLECVQDMDHENMFWYRQDPGLGLRLIYFSYDVKMKEKGDIPEGYSVSREKKERFSLILESASTNQTSMYLCASSHTTGVVYNQPQHFGDGTRLSIL.

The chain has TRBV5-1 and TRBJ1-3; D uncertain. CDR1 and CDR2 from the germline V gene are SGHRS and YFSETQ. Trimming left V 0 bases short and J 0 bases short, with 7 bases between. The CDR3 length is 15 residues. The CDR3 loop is CASSLGVTSGNTIYF. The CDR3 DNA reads TGCGCCAGCAGCTTGGGCGTAACCTCTGGAAACACCATATATTTT.

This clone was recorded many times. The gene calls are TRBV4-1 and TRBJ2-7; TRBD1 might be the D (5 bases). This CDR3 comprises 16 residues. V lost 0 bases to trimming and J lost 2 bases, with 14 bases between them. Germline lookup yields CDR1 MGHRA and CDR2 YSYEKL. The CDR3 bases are TGCGCCAGCAGCCAAGACTACGACAGCTCGGCCTACGAGCAGTACTTC. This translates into CASSQDYDSSAYEQYF.

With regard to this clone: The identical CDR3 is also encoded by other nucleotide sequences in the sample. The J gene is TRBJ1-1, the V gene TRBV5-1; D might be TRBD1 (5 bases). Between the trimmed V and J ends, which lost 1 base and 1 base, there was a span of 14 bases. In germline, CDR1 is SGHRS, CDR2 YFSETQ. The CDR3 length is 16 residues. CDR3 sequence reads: CASSLPSGHKNTEAFF. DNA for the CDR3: TGCGCCAGCAGCTTGCCTTCTGGACATAAGAACACTGAAGCTTTCTTT.

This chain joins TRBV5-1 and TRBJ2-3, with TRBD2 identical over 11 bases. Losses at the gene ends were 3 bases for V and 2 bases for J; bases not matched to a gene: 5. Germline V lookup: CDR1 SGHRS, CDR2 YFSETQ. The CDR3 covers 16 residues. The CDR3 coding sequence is TGCGCCAGCAGCTCTAGACTAGCGGGACCCACAGATACGCAGTATTTT. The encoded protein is CASSSRLAGPTDTQYF.

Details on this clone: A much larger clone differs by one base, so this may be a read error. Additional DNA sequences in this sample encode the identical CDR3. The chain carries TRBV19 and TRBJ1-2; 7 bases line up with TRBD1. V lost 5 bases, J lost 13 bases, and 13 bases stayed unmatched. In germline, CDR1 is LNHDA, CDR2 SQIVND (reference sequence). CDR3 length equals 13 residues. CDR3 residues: CASSEQGNYGCTF. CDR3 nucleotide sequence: TGTGCCAGTAGTGAACAGGGGAACTATGGATGCACCTTC. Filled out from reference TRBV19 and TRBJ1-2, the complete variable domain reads DGGITQSPKYLFRKEGQNVTLSCEQNLNHDAMYWYRQDPGQGLRLIYYSQIVNDFQKGDIAEGYSVSREKKESFPLTVTSAQKNPTAFYLCASSEQGNYGCTFGSGTRLTVV.

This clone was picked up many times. CDR3 sequence (DNA): TGTGCCAGCAGCTTAGGGCCGAGAGGAGATGGCTACACCTTC. It codes for CASSLGPRGDGYTF. The V and J genes are TRBV5-6 and TRBJ1-2; D not resolved. This CDR3 comprises 14 residues. The germline V gene has CDR1 SGHDT and CDR2 YYEEEE. V was pared by 2 bases and J by 6 bases, with 14 bases between.

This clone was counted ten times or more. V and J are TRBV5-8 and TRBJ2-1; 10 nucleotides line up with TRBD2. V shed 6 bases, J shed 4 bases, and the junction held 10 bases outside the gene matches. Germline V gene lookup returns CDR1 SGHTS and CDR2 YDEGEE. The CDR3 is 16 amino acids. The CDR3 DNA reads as TGTGCCAGCAAAGAATATGGGACTAGCGAATACAATGAGCAGTTCTTC. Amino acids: CASKEYGTSEYNEQFF.